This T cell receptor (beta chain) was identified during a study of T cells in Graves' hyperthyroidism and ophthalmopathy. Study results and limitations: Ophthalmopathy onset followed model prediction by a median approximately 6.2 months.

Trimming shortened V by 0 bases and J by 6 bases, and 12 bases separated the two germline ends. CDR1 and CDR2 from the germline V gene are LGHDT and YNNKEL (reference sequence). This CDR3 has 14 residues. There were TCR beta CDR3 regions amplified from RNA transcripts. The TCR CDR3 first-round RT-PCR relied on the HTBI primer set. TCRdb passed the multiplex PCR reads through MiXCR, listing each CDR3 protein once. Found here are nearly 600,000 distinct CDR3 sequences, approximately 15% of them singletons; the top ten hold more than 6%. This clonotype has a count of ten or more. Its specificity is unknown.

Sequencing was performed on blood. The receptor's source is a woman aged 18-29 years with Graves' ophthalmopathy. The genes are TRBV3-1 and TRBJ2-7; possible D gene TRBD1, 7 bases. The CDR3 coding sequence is TGTGCCAGCAGCCAAGAGGCAGGGGGGAGCGAGCAGTACTTC. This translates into CASSQEAGGSEQYF.